A single sample gave rise to the 17 T cell receptor beta chains below, sequenced in a study of blood T cell repertoires in COVID-19. Data came from immunoSEQ multiplex PCR; TCRdb stores just in-frame clones and leaves some out. The sample has under 200,000 clones, around three quarters seen once. Sequenced sample: peripheral blood. The receptor set was obtained from a man aged 65 to 85 with active or convalescent COVID-19.

This clone was observed once. The genes are TRBV5-1 and TRBJ2-3, with TRBD2 matching over 11 bases. Losses at the gene ends were 6 bases for V and 3 bases for J; bases not matched to a gene: 6. The CDR3 has 15 residues. Germline CDR1 reads SGHRS; CDR2 reads YFSETQ. The CDR3 nucleotides are TGCGCCAGCAAAACTAGCGGGAGAATTACAGATACGCAGTATTTT. Encoded protein: CASKTSGRITDTQYF. The entire variable domain, with the rest obtained from reference TRBV5-1 and TRBJ2-3, is as follows: KAGVTQTPRYLIKTRGQQVTLSCSPISGHRSVSWYQQTPGQGLQFLFEYFSETQRNKGNFPGRFSGRQFSNSRSEMNVSTLELGDSALYLCASKTSGRITDTQYFGPGTRLTVL.

The chain is built from TRBV27 and TRBJ2-3, with 7 bases fitting TRBD2. The CDR3 loop spans 14 amino acids. Germline lookup yields CDR1 MNHEY and CDR2 SMNVEV (reference sequence). J was trimmed by 1 base and V by 5 bases; bases with no gene match: 3. The CDR3 spells CASSERGGTDTQYF. In DNA form, the CDR3 reads TGTGCCAGCAGTGAACGGGGGGGCACAGATACGCAGTATTTT.

The chain carries TRBV24-1 and TRBJ2-1, with 9 bases matching TRBD2. V gave up 4 bases and J gave up 1 base; unmatched junction bases: 7. Germline V lookup: CDR1 KGHDR, CDR2 SFDVKD. CDR3 size: 17 residues. The CDR3 sequence is CATSEGAGGPSYNEQFF. In DNA form, the CDR3 reads TGTGCCACCAGTGAGGGAGCGGGAGGCCCATCCTACAATGAGCAGTTCTTC.

The rearrangement joins TRBV27 to TRBJ2-7; TRBD1 aligns across 9 bases. Losses at the gene ends were 5 bases for V and 6 bases for J; bases not matched to a gene: 11. CDR3 length: 15 amino acids. Germline V gene sequence: CDR1 MNHEY, CDR2 SMNVEV (reference sequence). This chain's CDR3 is CASSRPGTGFPEQYF. DNA for the CDR3: TGTGCCAGCAGTAGACCCGGGACAGGGTTCCCCGAGCAGTACTTC.

This rearrangement joins TRBV3-1 (or the pseudogene TRBV3-2) to TRBJ1-4; a possible D gene is TRBD1 (6 bases). The germline V gene has CDR1 LGHDT and CDR2 YNNKEL (reference sequence). Trimming stripped 0 bases from V and 8 bases from J, with 13 bases between. CDR3 length: 15 residues. The CDR3 reads CASSQEGGVREKLFF. As DNA, the CDR3 is TGTGCCAGCAGCCAAGAAGGGGGGGTTCGCGAAAAACTGTTTTTT.

This sequence joins TRBV6-5 and TRBJ2-2; 11 nucleotides agree with TRBD1. Losses at the gene ends were 9 bases for V and 3 bases for J; bases not matched to a gene: 6. This CDR3 comprises 15 residues. Germline V gene data show CDR1 as MNHEY and CDR2 as SVGAGI. The CDR3 is CASTGQGGYTGELFF. In DNA, the CDR3 is TGTGCCAGTACGGGACAGGGGGGTTACACCGGGGAGCTGTTTTTT.

The chain recombines TRBV9 with TRBJ1-1, with D perhaps TRBD1 (5 bases). Germline CDR1 is SGDLS and CDR2 is YYNGEE. Trimming removed 0 bases from V and 12 bases from J, with 15 bases in between. This CDR3 region has 13 residues. CDR3 sequence reads: CASSVGLDRATFF. CDR3 DNA sequence: TGTGCCAGCAGCGTAGGGTTAGACAGAGCAACTTTCTTT.

The table lists this clone with a few counts. The rearrangement joins TRBV9 to TRBJ1-2, with no clear D. The CDR3 is 13 amino acids. Per the germline V gene, CDR1 is SGDLS and CDR2 is YYNGEE. V dropped 0 bases and J dropped 7 bases, with 10 bases sitting between them. The CDR3 spells CASSVDGVRGYTF. In nucleotides, the CDR3 is TGTGCCAGCAGCGTAGACGGGGTTCGTGGCTACACCTTC. Drawing the rest from reference TRBV9 and TRBJ1-2, the complete variable domain is DSGVTQTPKHLITATGQRVTLRCSPRSGDLSVYWYQQSLDQGLQFLIQYYNGEERAKGNILERFSAQQFPDLHSELNLSSLELGDSALYFCASSVDGVRGYTFGSGTRLTVV.

The chain joins TRBV4-2 to TRBJ1-2; D remains unclear. Trimming shortened V by 1 base and J by 5 bases, and 14 bases separated the two germline ends. CDR3 size: 15 residues. Germline V gene data show CDR1 as LGHNA and CDR2 as YNFKEQ. In DNA form, the CDR3 reads TGTGCCAGCAGCCAAGCCCTGGGAGTGGGGTATGGCTACACCTTC. Its translation: CASSQALGVGYGYTF.

V is TRBV7-2 and J is TRBJ1-6, with 8 bases lining up with TRBD1. With V trimmed by 5 bases and J by 10 bases, 10 bases remained unmatched. This CDR3 has 15 residues. The germline V gene encodes CDR1 SGHTA and CDR2 FQGNSA. The CDR3 nucleotides are TGTGCCAGCAGCCAACGACAGGGGATAGGGTCACCCCTCCACTTT. This gives the protein CASSQRQGIGSPLHF.

This sequence joins TRBV4-1 and TRBJ2-2, with TRBD2 matching over 8 bases. The CDR3 loop spans 18 amino acids. CDR1 and CDR2 (germline): MGHRA, YSYEKL. The J segment lost 5 bases and the V segment lost 1 base, leaving 12 bases of the junction unmatched. The CDR3 region has the DNA TGCGCCAGCAGCCAAGGGTTAACTAGCGGCTTGGATACCGGGGAGCTGTTTTTT. Its protein is CASSQGLTSGLDTGELFF.

The chain employs TRBV9 and TRBJ1-5; D unresolved. CDR1 SGDLS and CDR2 YYNGEE come from the germline V gene. The V and J ends lost 1 base and 0 bases respectively, with 8 bases between them. This CDR3 is built from 15 residues. CDR3 DNA: TGTGCCAGCAGCGTAAGTACAGATAGCAATCAGCCCCAGCATTTT. This gives the protein CASSVSTDSNQPQHF.

The V gene is TRBV5-1, the J gene TRBJ2-5, with a tentative D call TRBD2 (7 bases). The CDR3 length is 14 residues. CDR1 and CDR2 (germline): SGHRS, YFSETQ. The CDR3 nucleotides read TGCGCAAGCGGGGTTGGGGGGGCCCAAGAGACCCAGTACTTC. It yields the protein CASGVGGAQETQYF.

J is TRBJ1-2 and V is TRBV15; 7 positions match TRBD1. This CDR3 has 15 amino acids. In germline, CDR1 is LNHNV, CDR2 YYDKDF (reference sequence). The V gene end was trimmed by 1 base and the J gene end by 10 bases; junction bases not matched to a gene: 12. CDR3 coding DNA: TGTGCCACCAGCAGAGGAATAGGACAGGTTTATAACTACACCTTC. It is translated as CATSRGIGQVYNYTF.

This clone was counted a single time. The chain combines TRBV30 with TRBJ1-5; no clear D gene. This CDR3 is built from 16 residues. Germline V CDR1 and CDR2: GTSNPN, SVGIG (reference sequence). Between the trimmed V and J ends, which lost 3 bases and 0 bases, there was a span of 15 bases. CDR3 sequence reads: CAWSPAGVNSNQPQHF. CDR3 DNA sequence: TGTGCCTGGAGCCCGGCGGGCGTTAATAGCAATCAGCCCCAGCATTTT.

The rearrangement uses TRBV5-6 and TRBJ1-2, with 7 bases matching TRBD1. V shed 0 bases, J shed 5 bases, and the junction held 7 bases outside the gene matches. Germline lookup yields CDR1 SGHDT and CDR2 YYEEEE. This CDR3 contains 15 residues. CDR3 DNA: TGTGCCAGCAGCTTGGGACAGGGTATTTTATATGGCTACACCTTC. This gives the protein CASSLGQGILYGYTF.

This clone showed up just a few times. The V call is TRBV6-6, the J call TRBJ2-3; 8 bases agree with TRBD2. V trimming: 5 bases; J trimming: 4 bases; junction bases outside the gene matches: 20. The CDR3 covers 19 residues. Germline lookup yields CDR1 MNHNY and CDR2 SVGAGI (reference sequence). Here the CDR3 DNA reads TGTGCCAGCAGTCCAAGGGGGTTTTCGGGACTAGTTGGATCAGATACGCAGTATTTT. Encoded protein: CASSPRGFSGLVGSDTQYF.